These 22 T cell receptor beta chains were all obtained from the same sample, sequenced in a study of cytomegalovirus exposure and HLA in healthy donors. Amplification used 60 Vbeta primers and 13 Jbeta primers. Profiling relied on immunoSEQ multiplex PCR, and the TCRdb table lists in-frame clones only, not all of them. The data show approximately 150,000 clones, with 55% to 80% seen just once and less than 5% held by the top ten. Sequenced input: PBMCs. These receptors all stem from a woman younger than 35 in good health and CMV-seropositive.

The chain joins TRBV10-3 to TRBJ2-3; TRBD1 might be the D (6 bases). The CDR3 runs to 16 residues. CDR1 is ENHRY, CDR2 SYGVKD, per germline. V was trimmed by 3 bases and J by 0 bases, leaving 13 bases between them. This CDR3 is CAISDPQGRSTDTQYF. In nucleotides, the CDR3 is TGTGCCATCAGTGATCCACAGGGACGGAGCACAGATACGCAGTATTTT.

The J gene is TRBJ2-2, the V gene TRBV30, with D tentatively TRBD2 (7 bases). Germline loops: CDR1 GTSNPN, CDR2 SVGIG (reference sequence). V shed 0 bases and J shed 5 bases, with 10 bases lying between them. CDR3 length: 14 amino acids. This CDR3 reads CAWSVGGGTGELFF. The CDR3 bases are TGTGCCTGGAGTGTAGGGGGGGGAACCGGGGAGCTGTTTTTT.

J is TRBJ1-2 and V is TRBV27; D is undetermined. With 5 bases removed from V and 4 bases from J, the gap between germline ends came to 8 bases. The germline V gene encodes CDR1 MNHEY and CDR2 SMNVEV (reference sequence). The CDR3 sequence is 12 residues long. In DNA form, the CDR3 reads TGTGCCAGCAGTGGGCAGGCCTATGGCTACACCTTC. Protein product: CASSGQAYGYTF.

The V call is TRBV13, the J call TRBJ2-7; the D gene is possibly TRBD2 (6 bases). CDR1 and CDR2 from the germline V gene are PRHDT and FYEKMQ (reference sequence). V lost 2 bases to trimming and J lost 2 bases, with 13 bases between them. The CDR3 totals 15 residues. The CDR3 protein is CASSLFGSATYEQYF. The CDR3 DNA reads as TGTGCCAGCAGCTTATTCGGGAGCGCCACCTACGAGCAGTACTTC.

The CDR3 loop reads CASSGLAGEVDTQYF. The CDR3 DNA sequence: TGTGCCAGCTCCGGACTAGCGGGGGAGGTAGATACGCAGTATTTT. This chain links TRBV18 with TRBJ2-3; 13 bases are shared with TRBD2. Germline CDR1 KGHSH, CDR2 LQKENI. The length of the CDR3 is 15 residues. The junction had 5 bases not matched to a gene; V was cut back by 6 bases and J by 5 bases. Full variable domain (rest looked up from reference TRBV18 and TRBJ2-3): NAGVMQNPRHLVRRRGQEARLRCSPMKGHSHVYWYRQLPEEGLKFMVYLQKENIIDESGMPKERFSAEFPKEGPSILRIQQVVRGDSAAYFCASSGLAGEVDTQYFGPGTRLTVL.

The rearrangement uses TRBV30 and TRBJ2-3, with TRBD2 identical over 12 bases. Germline V gives CDR1 GTSNPN, CDR2 SVGIG (reference sequence). V lost 1 base and J lost 0; bases outside the gene matches: 5. The CDR3 runs to 17 residues. The CDR3 reads CAWSGLAGAPSTDTQYF. The CDR3 DNA reads as TGTGCCTGGAGTGGACTAGCGGGGGCCCCTAGCACAGATACGCAGTATTTT.

The chain carries TRBV19 and TRBJ2-1, with 13 nucleotides matching TRBD2. The V gene's germline CDR1 is LNHDA and CDR2 SQIVND (reference sequence). This CDR3 contains 17 residues. Germline trimming cut 8 bases from V and 8 bases from J; bases unmatched to any gene: 15. In nucleotides, the CDR3 is TGTGCCAGTTCTTCAACTGGACTAGCGGGGGTCGTGGATGAGCAGTTCTTC. Protein: CASSSTGLAGVVDEQFF.

This clone was counted a few times. The chain is built from TRBV29-1 and TRBJ1-1; 8 bases are shared with TRBD1. Germline V CDR1 and CDR2: SQVTM, ANQGSEA. With V trimmed by 5 bases and J by 1 base, 3 bases remained unmatched. The CDR3 sequence is 13 residues long. CDR3 in amino acids: CSVLQGANTEAFF. The CDR3 DNA sequence: TGCAGCGTTCTCCAGGGGGCGAACACTGAAGCTTTCTTT.

This sequence joins TRBV19 and TRBJ1-2; the D gene is possibly TRBD1 (5 bases). The CDR3 has 13 residues. V lost 10 bases and J 3 bases, leaving 15 bases between the germline ends. The germline V gene encodes CDR1 LNHDA and CDR2 SQIVND (reference sequence). The DNA of the CDR3 is TGTGCCACTGGGGAAGCAGGGCACTATGGCTACACCTTC. This encodes CATGEAGHYGYTF.

The rearrangement joins TRBV10-3 to TRBJ1-3; 7 bases align to TRBD1. Germline V gene sequence: CDR1 ENHRY, CDR2 SYGVKD. The CDR3 is made up of 16 amino acids. The junction had 9 bases not matched to a gene; V was cut back by 3 bases and J by 4 bases. CDR3 coding DNA: TGTGCCATCAGTGACGTGACAGGGCGTAGGGGAAACACCATATATTTT. This gives the protein CAISDVTGRRGNTIYF.

V gene TRBV10-3 combines with J gene TRBJ1-2, with D tentatively TRBD1 (6 bases). V was pared by 2 bases and J by 4 bases, with 8 bases between. The CDR3 runs 13 residues. CDR1 is ENHRY and CDR2 is SYGVKD in the germline V gene. This CDR3 reads CAISERGGYGYTF. For the CDR3, the DNA is TGTGCCATCAGTGAGCGAGGGGGCTATGGCTACACCTTC.

This clone turned up a few times. V gene TRBV27 combines with J gene TRBJ2-2, with D possibly TRBD1 on 5 matching bases. CDR1 and CDR2 (germline): MNHEY, SMNVEV (reference sequence). Trimming stripped 6 bases from V and 6 bases from J, with 17 bases between. The CDR3 spans 15 residues. CDR3 sequence: CASSAGLFPAGELFF. The CDR3 DNA reads as TGTGCCAGCAGCGCAGGGTTATTCCCGGCCGGGGAGCTGTTTTTT.

This chain uses TRBV7-2 with TRBJ2-1; TRBD2 is a possible D gene (5 bases). The CDR3 is 13 residues long. Between the trimmed V and J ends, which lost 3 bases and 4 bases, there was a span of 7 bases. Per the germline V gene, CDR1 is SGHTA and CDR2 is FQGNSA. The CDR3 spells CASSFRDYNEQFF. The CDR3 DNA reads as TGTGCCAGCAGCTTCCGGGATTACAATGAGCAGTTCTTC.

V usage is TRBV7-9 and J usage is TRBJ2-5, with D perhaps matching TRBD2 (5 bases). The CDR3 length is 15 residues. V dropped 5 bases and J dropped 4 bases, with 17 bases sitting between them. Per germline, CDR1 SEHNR and CDR2 FQNEAQ (reference sequence). CDR3 nucleotide sequence: TGTGCCAGCAGCCCCCCGGCAGGCGAGGGAGAGACCCAGTACTTC. As protein: CASSPPAGEGETQYF.

The chain joins TRBV7-8 to TRBJ2-7, with D maybe TRBD1 (6 bases). The germline CDR1 and CDR2 sequences are SGHVS and FQNEAQ. The CDR3 spans 13 residues. V shed 2 bases and J shed 7 bases, with 12 bases lying between them. This chain's CDR3 is CASSLQGIMEQYF. DNA for the CDR3: TGTGCCAGCAGCTTACAGGGGATTATGGAGCAGTACTTC.

This clone was detected once. The V call is TRBV15, the J call TRBJ1-1; D unclear. Germline V gives CDR1 LNHNV, CDR2 YYDKDF (reference sequence). V lost 4 bases and J lost 5, with 14 bases in between. CDR3 length: 14 residues. The DNA for the CDR3 is TGTGCCACCAGCAACCCTGCGGGAGGGACTGAAGCTTTCTTT. This encodes CATSNPAGGTEAFF. Filled out from reference TRBV15 and TRBJ1-1, the complete variable domain reads DAMVIQNPRYQVTQFGKPVTLSCSQTLNHNVMYWYQQKSSQAPKLLFHYYDKDFNNEADTPDNFQSRRPNTSFCFLDIRSPGLGDTAMYLCATSNPAGGTEAFFGQGTRLTVV.

V and J are TRBV6-5 and TRBJ1-1, with 10 bases matching TRBD1. The CDR3 contains 14 residues. CDR1 and CDR2 (germline): MNHEY, SVGAGI. V dropped 2 bases and J dropped 8; count of bases not matched to a gene: 5. CDR3 sequence: CASSYPGDRGEAFF. DNA for the CDR3: TGTGCCAGCAGTTACCCGGGGGACAGGGGAGAAGCTTTCTTT.

The J gene is TRBJ1-3, the V gene TRBV6-5; TRBD1 aligns across 7 bases. The length of the CDR3 is 15 residues. With V trimmed by 2 bases and J by 9 bases, 10 bases remained unmatched. Germline CDR1 and CDR2: MNHEY and SVGAGI. Here the CDR3 DNA reads TGTGCCAGCAGTTACAGTACAGGGGTCTTCGGCACCATATATTTT. Its translation: CASSYSTGVFGTIYF.

The chain joins TRBV7-9 to TRBJ2-7, with TRBD1 matching over 7 bases. This CDR3 has 18 amino acids. V shed 1 base and J 0 bases; nucleotides not matched to a gene: 12. CDR1 is SEHNR and CDR2 is FQNEAQ in the germline V gene (reference sequence). Here the CDR3 DNA reads TGTGCCAGCAGCTTAGTCCTGTGGACAGGTGTAACCTCCTACGAGCAGTACTTC. Its translation: CASSLVLWTGVTSYEQYF.

V and J are TRBV30 and TRBJ1-2; D uncertain. V was pared by 3 bases and J by 2 bases, with 10 bases between. This CDR3 is built from 13 residues. CDR1 and CDR2 from the germline V gene are GTSNPN and SVGIG (reference sequence). The CDR3 nucleotides are TGTGCCTGGAGCCGTGCGACAAACTATGGCTACACCTTC. Translation: CAWSRATNYGYTF.

This clone was picked up a small number of times. V is TRBV18 and J is TRBJ1-4, with D uncertain. Germline V gene sequence: CDR1 KGHSH, CDR2 LQKENI. V lost 2 bases and J 7 bases, leaving 11 bases between the germline ends. The CDR3 is 14 amino acids. CDR3 sequence reads: CASSPTPGGEKLFF. The CDR3 nucleotides are TGTGCCAGCTCACCAACACCGGGTGGTGAAAAACTGTTTTTT.

This chain joins TRBV30 and TRBJ2-7; D is possibly TRBD2 (6 bases). Germline CDR1 and CDR2: GTSNPN and SVGIG (reference sequence). Trimming took 0 bases from V and 4 from J, leaving 13 bases between them. The CDR3 runs 14 residues. CDR3 loop: CAWSVRFREYEQYF. CDR3 DNA: TGTGCCTGGAGTGTTCGTTTTCGGGAGTACGAGCAGTACTTC.